Listed here are 21 T cell receptor beta chains from one sample, sequenced in a study of CD8+ T cells in alopecia areata. TCR sequencing used cDNA made by reverse transcription of extracted RNA. Sequenced by immunoSEQ multiplex PCR; TCRdb stores in-frame clones only, minus some. The sample has around 110,000 clones, none seen only once; the top ten hold around 19%. The sequenced material came from lesional skin. The receptors originated from a C3H/HeJ mouse with alopecia areata. The strain is characterized by the MHC haplotype H2-k.

Note on this clone: Here the gene names and germline are mouse. Coverage ceases 4 residues before the CDR3 finishes, and the germline J gene fills in the end. The chain recombines TRBV1 with TRBJ2-3, with D maybe TRBD2 (5 bases). Germline CDR1 and CDR2: NSQYPW and LRSPGD (reference sequence). The germline V and J ends were trimmed by 4 bases and 0 bases, with 8 bases remaining between them. The CDR3 has 14 amino acids. CDR3 residues: CTCSDWTSAETLYF. The CDR3 bases that were read are TGCACCTGCAGTGACTGGACTAGTGCAGAA.

In the case of this clone: Germline and genes here are mouse. The DNA ends 4 residues before the CDR3 does, and the rest of the CDR3 is filled in from the germline J gene. Other nucleotide sequences in the sample specify the same CDR3. The chain employs TRBV13-3 and TRBJ1-2, with D tentatively TRBD1 (6 bases). Trimming stripped 0 bases from V and 3 bases from J, with 12 bases between. CDR1 NNHDY and CDR2 SYVADS come from the germline V gene. This CDR3 has 15 amino acids. CDR3 in amino acids: CASSDAQGGDSDYTF. CDR3 bases read: TGTGCCAGCAGTGATGCACAGGGCGGGGACTCC.

On this clone: The gene names given are mouse names. Read coverage stops 4 residues before the CDR3 terminus; the germline J gene supplies the remainder. This chain links TRBV19 with TRBJ2-3; 7 positions agree with TRBD1. V was clipped by 1 base and J by 0 bases; unmatched bases: 5. Germline-derived CDR1 and CDR2 are FNHDT and SITEND (reference sequence). CDR3 length: 16 residues. The CDR3 sequence: CASSIQGVGSAETLYF. Incomplete CDR3 DNA: TGTGCCAGCAGTATACAGGGGGTCGGGAGTGCAGAA.

There are a few counts of this clone. The junction does not match germline at one end; this may be a read error. Mouse names are used for the genes. Read coverage stops 4 residues before the CDR3 terminus; the germline J gene supplies the remainder. The gene calls are TRBV13-3 and TRBJ1-1; TRBD1 agrees at 9 bases. Germline V gene sequence: CDR1 NNHDY, CDR2 SYVADS. The CDR3 has 14 amino acids. The CDR3 sequence is CASSAGQGNREVFF. Incomplete CDR3 DNA: TGTGCCAGCAGTGCCGGACAGGGGAACAGA.

This clone has just a few counts. Genes here carry mouse names. Read coverage stops 4 residues before the CDR3 terminus; the germline J gene supplies the remainder. The V gene is TRBV13-3, the J gene TRBJ2-1; D call uncertain. From germline, CDR1 is NNHDY and CDR2 SYVADS. The CDR3 is made up of 13 amino acids. V lost 5 bases, J lost 0 bases, and 6 bases lay in between. The CDR3 loop is CASSKYNYAEQFF. The sequenced CDR3 bases are TGTGCCAGCAGCAAATATAACTATGCT.

This clone has a handful of counts. All gene names here are mouse names. Sequencing ends 4 residues short of the CDR3 end; the germline J gene provides the rest. The V and J genes are TRBV1 and TRBJ2-1, with TRBD2 matching 11 bases. The CDR3 covers 17 residues. Germline trimming cut 3 bases from V and 0 bases from J; bases unmatched to any gene: 4. Germline CDR1 reads NSQYPW; CDR2 reads LRSPGD (reference sequence). The CDR3 sequence: CTCSAWDWGLNYAEQFF. The covered CDR3 bases are TGCACCTGCAGTGCTTGGGACTGGGGGCTTAACTATGCT.

With respect to this clone: All gene names here are mouse names. The read ends 4 residues shy of where the CDR3 ends; the end is completed using the germline J gene. V and J are TRBV13-1 and TRBJ2-3, with 11 positions matching TRBD1. V shed 2 bases and J 1 base; nucleotides not matched to a gene: 3. The germline V gene encodes CDR1 NSHNY and CDR2 SYGAGN. The CDR3 runs to 16 residues. CDR3 amino acids: CASSDGQGAGAETLYF. The DNA read from the CDR3 is TGTGCCAGCAGTGACGGACAGGGGGCGGGTGCAGAA.

This clone was observed a handful of times. Gene labels here are mouse ones. The CDR3 extends 4 residues past the end of the read, so its final part is completed from the germline J gene. The genes are TRBV13-3 and TRBJ2-1, with D possibly matching TRBD2 (6 bases). Germline-derived CDR1 and CDR2 are NNHDY and SYVADS. The ends were cut back, 3 bases at V and 3 bases at J, with 10 bases in the middle. The CDR3 length is 14 residues. CDR3 DNA, as far as it was read: TGTGCCAGCAGTGTAGGGACTTTCTATGCT. Its translation: CASSVGTFYA. The CDR3 in its entirety is CASSVGTFYAEQFF.

On this clone: Germline and genes: mouse. From the germline J gene comes the end of the CDR3, since the read stops 4 residues before it. The chain combines TRBV13-3 with TRBJ1-4; no clear D. The V end was cut by 3 bases, the J end by 4 bases, with 10 bases between. The CDR3 is 14 amino acids. Germline CDR1 is NNHDY and CDR2 is SYVADS. CDR3 bases read: TGTGCCAGCAGTGGGCTACAGCTCAACGAA. This gives the protein CASSGLQLNE. The entire CDR3 is CASSGLQLNERLFF.

Turning to this clone: The gene symbols are mouse symbols. The CDR3 is cut off 4 residues early in the read; its end comes from the germline J gene. The V gene is TRBV19, the J gene TRBJ2-7; tentative D call: TRBD2 (6 bases). The CDR3 has 14 amino acids. V lost 1 base, J lost 3 bases, and 11 bases lay in between. The germline V gene encodes CDR1 FNHDT and CDR2 SITEND (reference sequence). This CDR3 reads CASSIRVGVYEQYF. CDR3 bases read: TGTGCCAGCAGTATACGGGTGGGGGTCTAT. Full variable domain (missing parts from reference TRBV19 and TRBJ2-7): GGIITQTPKFLIGQEGQKLTLKCQQNFNHDTMYWYRQDSGKGLRLIYYSITENDLQKGDLSEGYDASREKKSSFSLTVTSAQKNEMAVFLCASSIRVGVYEQYFGPGTRLTVL.

This clone was recorded a few times. Gene and germline names: mouse. The DNA read from the CDR3 is TGTGCTAGCAGTCCGACAGGGTATGCT. Amino acid sequence: CASSPTGYA. Given in full, the CDR3 is CASSPTGYAEQFF. The rearrangement joins TRBV17 to TRBJ2-1; 7 bases line up with TRBD1. The read comes to an end 4 residues before the CDR3 does, leaving the germline J gene to fill in the end. The germline CDR1 and CDR2 sequences are MNHDT and YYDKIL. This CDR3 is 13 amino acids long. The V and J ends lost 5 bases and 4 bases, in that order; junction bases with no gene match: 2.

This clone turned up a few times. The germline and genes are mouse ones. The CDR3 region is CASSFWGASYEQYF. The part of the CDR3 DNA that was read is TGTGCCAGCAGTTTCTGGGGGGCATCCTAT. The chain joins TRBV14 to TRBJ2-7, with D tentatively TRBD2 (7 bases). The CDR3 end lies 4 residues beyond the end of the read and is filled in from the germline J gene. Germline V lookup: CDR1 SGHDT, CDR2 FRDEAV. V lost 0 bases to trimming and J lost 1 base, with 8 bases between them. There are 14 residues in the CDR3.

This clone was counted only a few times. These gene names are mouse names. The read terminates 4 residues before the CDR3 end, so the remaining end is supplied by the germline J gene. The gene calls are TRBV13-1 and TRBJ2-7; TRBD2 aligns across 11 bases. Germline CDR1 is NSHNY and CDR2 is SYGAGN. The CDR3 runs to 14 residues. The CDR3 reads CASSETGGAYEQYF. The DNA read from the CDR3 is TGTGCCAGCAGTGAAACTGGGGGGGCTTAT.

This clone was seen repeatedly, ten times or more. Mouse germline and gene names are used. From the germline J gene comes the end of the CDR3, since the read stops 4 residues before it. The genes are TRBV13-3 and TRBJ2-3; 12 nucleotides match TRBD2. CDR1 is NNHDY, CDR2 SYVADS, per germline. Trimming cost V 2 bases and J 1 base; bases outside gene matches: 2. This CDR3 spans 16 amino acids. CDR3 bases read: TGTGCCAGCAGTGACCGGACTGGGGGGGGTGCAGAA. Protein product: CASSDRTGGGAE. The entire CDR3 protein is CASSDRTGGGAETLYF.

This clone was detected many times. Here the gene names and germline are mouse. The read stops 4 residues short of the end of the CDR3; the missing end is completed from the germline J gene. The chain recombines TRBV13-2 with TRBJ2-7; 9 bases are shared with TRBD2. This CDR3 region has 13 residues. The germline V gene encodes CDR1 NNHNN and CDR2 SYGAGS (reference sequence). This CDR3 is CASGDNWGDEQYF. The part of the CDR3 DNA that was read is TGTGCCAGCGGTGATAACTGGGGGGAT.

Only a few counts were recorded for this clone. Gene names follow the mouse nomenclature. The read ends 4 residues early relative to the CDR3; the germline J gene fills the gap. The V gene is TRBV14, the J gene TRBJ2-2, with D perhaps TRBD1 (5 bases). Germline V gene data show CDR1 as SGHDT and CDR2 as FRDEAV. The CDR3 extends over 15 amino acids. Trimming removed 0 bases from V and 1 base from J, with 7 bases in between. The sequenced part of the CDR3 DNA is TGTGCCAGCAGTTTCTTACAGGAAAACACCGGG. It yields the protein CASSFLQENTG. In full, the CDR3 reads CASSFLQENTGQLYF.

There are many counts of this clone. Gene and germline names: mouse. The read comes to an end 4 residues before the CDR3 does, leaving the germline J gene to fill in the end. The chain employs TRBV13-3 and TRBJ1-4; D not certain. CDR1 and CDR2 from the germline V gene are NNHDY and SYVADS. The CDR3 has 13 residues. Trimming removed 7 bases at V and 1 base at J, with 8 bases between. The CDR3 sequence: CASQRTSNERLFF. CDR3 DNA, as far as it was read: TGTGCCAGCCAGAGAACTTCCAACGAA.

Regarding this clone: Each gene name is a mouse one. The read halts 4 residues ahead of the CDR3 end, with the missing end drawn from the germline J gene. This chain links TRBV13-3 with TRBJ1-4, with 7 positions matching TRBD1. The V gene end was trimmed by 6 bases and the J gene end by 3 bases; junction bases not matched to a gene: 5. Germline lookup yields CDR1 NNHDY and CDR2 SYVADS. The length of the CDR3 is 14 residues. The sequenced part of the CDR3 DNA is TGTGCCAGCAAACAGGGGAGGGCCAACGAA. It is translated as CASKQGRANE. In full, the CDR3 is CASKQGRANERLFF.

This clone came up a few times. TCRdb lists a protein that is different at residue 12 from the translated DNA; the protein given here uses the DNA translation. Gene names follow the mouse nomenclature. The observed sequence ends 3 residues before the CDR3 terminus, with the missing tail filled in from the germline J gene. The chain employs TRBV19 and TRBJ1-6; 8 bases map to TRBD1. TRBJ1-6 is noted as an ORF with a role that remains uncertain. Trimming took 0 bases from V and 9 from J; bases not matched to a gene: 5. The CDR3 has 15 amino acids. Germline CDR1 is FNHDT and CDR2 is SITEND (reference sequence). The CDR3 sequence is CASSIGTGLRSPLYF. The CDR3 DNA, read in part, is TGTGCCAGCAGTATAGGGACAGGGCTACGTTCGCCC.

In this sample, this clone turned up a few times. All gene names here are mouse names. The read ends 4 residues shy of where the CDR3 ends; the end is completed using the germline J gene. The chain is built from TRBV17 and TRBJ2-2, with D possibly TRBD2 on 6 matching bases. CDR1 MNHDT and CDR2 YYDKIL come from the germline V gene. V was shortened by 3 bases and J by 0 bases, with 8 bases between the two germline ends. The length of the CDR3 is 15 residues. CDR3 sequence: CASSRMGANTGQLYF. The sequenced CDR3 bases are TGTGCTAGCAGTAGGATGGGGGCAAACACCGGG.

A few counts support this clone. The germline and genes are mouse ones. The CDR3 end falls 4 residues outside the read, so it is completed with the germline J gene. The identical CDR3 is also encoded by other nucleotide sequences in the sample. V gene TRBV13-3 combines with J gene TRBJ2-5; weak D call: TRBD1 (5 bases). The CDR3 runs to 14 residues. CDR1 and CDR2 (germline): NNHDY, SYVADS. CDR3 sequence: CASSDPQGRDTQYF. The covered CDR3 bases are TGTGCCAGCAGTGATCCCCAGGGAAGGGAC.